The text below deals with one T cell receptor beta chain. The sample holds many counts of this clonotype. The specificity of this receptor is unknown. No clone much larger than this one lies a single base away; base qualities are absent. The TCR beta CDR3 regions were amplified from RNA transcripts. The first round of RT-PCR for the TCR CDR3 was performed with the HTBI primer set and the Qiagen OneStep RT-PCR kit. Libraries were constructed in a second round of multiplex PCR, after which size selection and purification were carried out. Libraries were sequenced paired-end with 100 bp reads on an Illumina HiSeq2000. Per the original workflow: SOAPnuke was used to process the raw data, throwing out any read that contained adapters or uncalled bases, had a mean Phred below 15, or lacked an exact constant-primer or identifier match. COPE v1.2.5 was used to merge the high-quality paired reads, and each unique nucleotide sequence was defined as a clonotype. Clonotypes were aligned to IMGT TRBV, TRBD and TRBJ reference segments using MiTCR v1.1. The analysis was restricted to V-J combinations with a frequency above 0.0001, which together covered just over 98% of the repertoires. A TCS score was defined as the ratio between F50 (clonal expansion) and ExV (chaos), using BLOSUM62-based TCRdist between CDR3 peptides within each V-J. Welch's t-statistics and random forest reduced around 550 V-J features to roughly 13, which were used in a naive Bayes classifier (R e1071). In-frame beta chains were kept once TCRdb had trimmed the public reads at Q25 with fastp and called clones with MiXCR. Each entry is one CDR3 protein sequence, shown with its most common DNA and genes. TCRdb's processing, not the authors' own work, is the source of the V and J calls. This sample holds 300,000 or so distinct CDR3 sequences; approximately 22% were observed only once. Clones ranked in the top ten supply roughly 52% of the sample.

Counted from cysteine to phenylalanine, this CDR3 has 14 amino acids. Only the CDR3 portion is preserved as DNA: 42 bases, with reading frame beginning at the first base. CDR1 and CDR2 (MNHNS, SASEGT) derive from the germline V gene. V is trimmed back by 9 bases and J by 3 bases, and the junction contains 6 bases that no gene match accounts for. This entry comes from a study of T cells in Graves' hyperthyroidism and ophthalmopathy (dated by TCRdb to about 2019). For the wider study: Peripheral blood was sampled at the time of initial diagnosis, prior to any treatment. Prospective prediction of ophthalmopathy was tested in an independent validation cohort consisting of under 20 hyperthyroidism patients and about 17 patients who later progressed to ophthalmopathy. To identify distinguishing TCR V-J signatures, a discovery cohort of roughly 100 patients was used, comprising approximately 40 with Graves' ophthalmopathy and approximately 58 with stable Graves' hyperthyroidism. The paper reports TCR Vbeta CDR3 sequencing of over 120 peripheral blood samples: approximately 41 ophthalmopathy, some 80 hyperthyroidism and approximately 17 progressor patients. In more than 5 Graves' hyperthyroidism patients, the study also compared T-cell repertoires from thyroid tissue with T-cell repertoires from blood. After sampling, hyperthyroidism patients received methimazole starting at 30 mg daily, and ophthalmopathy patients received high-dose intravenous methylprednisolone. The 90 to 100 discovery patients were randomly split 7:3 into training and test sets. Beyond this particular receptor, the publication reports: No statistical method was used to fix the sample size in advance, and group allocation was not hidden from the investigators. In validation, the model predicted progression to ophthalmopathy with just under 71% sensitivity and less than 75% specificity, a median of approximately 6.5 months before onset. Ophthalmopathy was separated from stable hyperthyroidism by a 13 V-J signature model, with around 90% sensitivity and roughly 81% specificity obtained in cross-validation and 80%/75% obtained in testing. Most expanded thyroid clonotypes (frequency above 0.001) were also detected in blood, suggesting blood repertoires may reflect thyroid immune responses.

A patient counted as having stable Graves' hyperthyroidism if no progression to ophthalmopathy occurred over 18 months of follow-up. Hyperthyroidism patients were newly diagnosed, had a disease duration of under 2 months, and were aged 18 to 65 years. The study excluded patients with uncontrolled infections, other autoimmune diseases, pregnancy or lactation. Diagnoses were established on the basis of clinical symptoms, serum thyroxine and TRAb, thyroid ultrasound, and orbital computed tomography. PBMCs were isolated from 8 to 10 ml of fresh peripheral blood by Ficoll-Paque density gradient centrifugation. Trizol reagent was used to extract total RNA, and RNA quality was then checked on an Agilent 2100 Bioanalyzer.

This clonotype originated in a woman aged 45-60 years with Graves' hyperthyroidism. Sequenced: blood. The chain is assembled from TRBV6-1 and TRBJ2-3; TRBD2 agrees with 10 junctional bases. The nucleotides are TGTGCCAGTAGGGCTAGCGGGGGTACAGATACGCAGTATTTT. This encodes CASRASGGTDTQYF.